The source of this T cell receptor beta chain is a study of blood T cell repertoires in COVID-19. The repertoire was sequenced with immunoSEQ multiplex PCR; TCRdb's copy has only in-frame clones and lacks some. The sample yields some 47,000 clones, roughly nine tenths seen once. J was trimmed by 4 bases and V by 6 bases; bases with no gene match: 7. Germline-derived CDR1 and CDR2 are MNHEY and SVGEGT. The CDR3 has 14 amino acids. Sequencing used peripheral blood. This clonotype was sampled from a man aged 55 to 69 with active COVID-19. The chain combines TRBV6-2 or TRBV6-3 with TRBJ2-3, with 7 bases that match TRBD2. CDR3 in DNA: TGTGCCAGCAGCCCCGGACTAGTCCCAGATACGCAGTATTTT. Translating gives CASSPGLVPDTQYF.